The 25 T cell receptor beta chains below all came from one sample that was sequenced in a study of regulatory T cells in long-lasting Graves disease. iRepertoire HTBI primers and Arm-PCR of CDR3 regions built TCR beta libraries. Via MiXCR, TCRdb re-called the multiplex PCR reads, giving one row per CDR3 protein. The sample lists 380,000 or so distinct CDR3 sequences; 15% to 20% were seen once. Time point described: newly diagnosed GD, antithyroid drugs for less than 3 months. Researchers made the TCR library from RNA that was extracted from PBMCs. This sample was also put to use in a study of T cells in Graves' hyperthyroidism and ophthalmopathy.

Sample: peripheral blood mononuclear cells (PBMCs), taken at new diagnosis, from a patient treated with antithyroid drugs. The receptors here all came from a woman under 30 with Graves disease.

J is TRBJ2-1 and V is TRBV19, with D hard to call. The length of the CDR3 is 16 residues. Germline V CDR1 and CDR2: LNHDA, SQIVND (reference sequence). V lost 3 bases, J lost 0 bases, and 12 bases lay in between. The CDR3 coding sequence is TGTGCCAGTAGTATTGTAATGGATAGCTCCTACAATGAGCAGTTCTTC. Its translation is CASSIVMDSSYNEQFF. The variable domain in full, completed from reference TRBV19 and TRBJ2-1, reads DGGITQSPKYLFRKEGQNVTLSCEQNLNHDAMYWYRQDPGQGLRLIYYSQIVNDFQKGDIAEGYSVSREKKESFPLTVTSAQKNPTAFYLCASSIVMDSSYNEQFFGPGTRLTVL.

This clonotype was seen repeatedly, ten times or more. The CDR3 coding sequence is TGCAGTGCCCCGGCTAGCGGGATTAGAGAGCAGTACTTC. Protein: CSAPASGIREQYF. The chain is built from TRBV20-1 and TRBJ2-7, with TRBD2 matching 9 bases. In germline, CDR1 is DFQATT, CDR2 SNEGSKA (reference sequence). The CDR3 covers 13 residues. The trim removed 6 bases at V and 7 bases at J, leaving 10 bases unmatched.

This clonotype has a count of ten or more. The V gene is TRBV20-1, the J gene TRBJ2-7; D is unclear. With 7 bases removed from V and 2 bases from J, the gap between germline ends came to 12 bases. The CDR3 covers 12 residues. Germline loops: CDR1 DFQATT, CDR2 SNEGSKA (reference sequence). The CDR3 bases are TGCAGTGTTGGGTCAGGCCCCTACGAGCAGTACTTC. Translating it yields CSVGSGPYEQYF.

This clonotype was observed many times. CDR3 amino acids: CSARLPSGISYEQYF. In nucleotides, the CDR3 is TGCAGTGCTAGACTCCCAAGCGGGATCTCCTACGAGCAGTACTTC. The V call is TRBV20-1, the J call TRBJ2-7; 7 bases match TRBD2. J lost 0 bases, V lost 2 bases, and 7 bases had no gene match. Germline V gene data show CDR1 as DFQATT and CDR2 as SNEGSKA (reference sequence). The CDR3 is 15 amino acids.

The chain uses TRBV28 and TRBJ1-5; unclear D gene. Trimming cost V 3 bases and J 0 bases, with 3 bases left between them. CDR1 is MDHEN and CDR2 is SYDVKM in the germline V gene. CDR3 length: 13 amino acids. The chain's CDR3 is CASSFPSNQPQHF. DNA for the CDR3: TGTGCCAGCAGTTTTCCTAGCAATCAGCCCCAGCATTTT.

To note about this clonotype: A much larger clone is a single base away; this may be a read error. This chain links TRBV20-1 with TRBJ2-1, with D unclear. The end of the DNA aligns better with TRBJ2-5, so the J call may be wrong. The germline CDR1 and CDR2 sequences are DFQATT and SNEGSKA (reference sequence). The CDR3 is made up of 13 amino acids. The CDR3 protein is CSAHYAEPGTQYF. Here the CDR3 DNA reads TGCAGTGCCCACTATGCCGAACCGGGGACCCAGTACTTC.

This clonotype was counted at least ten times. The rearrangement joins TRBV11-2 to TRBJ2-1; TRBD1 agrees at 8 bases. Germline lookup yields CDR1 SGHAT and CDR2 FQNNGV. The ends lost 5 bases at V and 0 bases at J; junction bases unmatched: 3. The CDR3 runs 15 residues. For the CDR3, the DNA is TGTGCCAGCAGCCAGGGACAGGACTCCTACAATGAGCAGTTCTTC. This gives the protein CASSQGQDSYNEQFF.

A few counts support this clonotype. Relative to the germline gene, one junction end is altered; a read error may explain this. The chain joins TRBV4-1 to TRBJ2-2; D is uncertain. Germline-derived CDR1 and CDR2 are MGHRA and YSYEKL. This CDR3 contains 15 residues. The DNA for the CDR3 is TGCGCCAGCAGCCAAGGGGTAGGGAACGCCGGGGAGCTGTTTTTT. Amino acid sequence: CASSQGVGNAGELFF.

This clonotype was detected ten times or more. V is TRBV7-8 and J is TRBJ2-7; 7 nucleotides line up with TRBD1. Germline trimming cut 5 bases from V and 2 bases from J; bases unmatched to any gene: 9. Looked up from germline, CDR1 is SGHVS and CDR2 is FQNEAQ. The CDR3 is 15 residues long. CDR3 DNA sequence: TGTGCCAGCAGCCCAACCCGGACAGGAACCTACGAGCAGTACTTC. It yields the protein CASSPTRTGTYEQYF.

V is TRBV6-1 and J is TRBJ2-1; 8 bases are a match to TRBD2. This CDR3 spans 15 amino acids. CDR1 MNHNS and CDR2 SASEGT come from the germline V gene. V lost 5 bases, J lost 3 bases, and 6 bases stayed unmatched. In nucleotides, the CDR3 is TGTGCCAGCAGTCATTTAGCGGGAAGCTACAATGAGCAGTTCTTC. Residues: CASSHLAGSYNEQFF.

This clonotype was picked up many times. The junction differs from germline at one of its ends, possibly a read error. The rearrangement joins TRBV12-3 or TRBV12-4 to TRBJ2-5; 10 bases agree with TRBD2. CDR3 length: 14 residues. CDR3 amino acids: CASSIAGGQETQYF. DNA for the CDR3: TGTGCCAGCAGTATAGCGGGGGGTCAAGAGACCCAGTACTTC.

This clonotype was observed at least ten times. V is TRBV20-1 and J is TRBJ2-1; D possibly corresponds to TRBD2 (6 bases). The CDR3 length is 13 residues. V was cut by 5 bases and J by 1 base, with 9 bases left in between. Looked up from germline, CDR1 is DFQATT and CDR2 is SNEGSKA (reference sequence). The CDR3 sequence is CSAEGLSYNEQFF. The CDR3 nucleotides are TGCAGTGCTGAGGGACTTTCCTACAATGAGCAGTTCTTC.

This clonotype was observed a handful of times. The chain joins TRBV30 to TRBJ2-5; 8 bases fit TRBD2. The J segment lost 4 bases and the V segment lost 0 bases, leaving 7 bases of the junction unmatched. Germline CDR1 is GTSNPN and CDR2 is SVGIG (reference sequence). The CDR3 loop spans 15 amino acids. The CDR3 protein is CAWSVTGGAPETQYF. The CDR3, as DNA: TGTGCCTGGAGTGTAACGGGGGGGGCCCCAGAGACCCAGTACTTC.

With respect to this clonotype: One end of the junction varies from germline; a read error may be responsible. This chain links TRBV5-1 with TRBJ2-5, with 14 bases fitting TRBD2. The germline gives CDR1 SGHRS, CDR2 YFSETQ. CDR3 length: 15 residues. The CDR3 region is CASSLGLAGEKTQYF. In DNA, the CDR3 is TGTGCCAGCAGCTTGGGACTAGCGGGAGAAAAGACCCAGTACTTC.

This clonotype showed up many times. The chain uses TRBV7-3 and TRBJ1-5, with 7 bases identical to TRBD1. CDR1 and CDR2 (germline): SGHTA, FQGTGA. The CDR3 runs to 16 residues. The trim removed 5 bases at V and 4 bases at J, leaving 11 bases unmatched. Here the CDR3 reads CASSLLPGTVNQPQHF. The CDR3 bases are TGTGCCAGCAGCCTACTACCAGGGACAGTTAATCAGCCCCAGCATTTT.

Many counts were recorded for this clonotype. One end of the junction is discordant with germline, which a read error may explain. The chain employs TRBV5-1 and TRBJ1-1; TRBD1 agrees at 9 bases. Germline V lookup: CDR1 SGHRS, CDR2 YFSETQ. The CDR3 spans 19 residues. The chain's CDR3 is CASSRTPPRTGARFTEAFF. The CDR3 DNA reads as TGTGCCAGCAGTCGCACACCTCCCCGGACAGGGGCTAGATTCACTGAAGCTTTCTTT.

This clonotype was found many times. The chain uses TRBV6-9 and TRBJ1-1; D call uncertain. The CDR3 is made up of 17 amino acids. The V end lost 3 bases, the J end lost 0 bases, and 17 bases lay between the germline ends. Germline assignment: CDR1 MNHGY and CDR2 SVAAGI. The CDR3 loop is CASSYHSVAQVNTEAFF. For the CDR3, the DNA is TGTGCCAGCAGTTACCACTCGGTGGCTCAGGTGAACACTGAAGCTTTCTTT.

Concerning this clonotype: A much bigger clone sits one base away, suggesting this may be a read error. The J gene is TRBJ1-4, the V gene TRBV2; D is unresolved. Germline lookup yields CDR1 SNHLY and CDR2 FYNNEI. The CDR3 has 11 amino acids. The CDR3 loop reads CASSEKEKLLF. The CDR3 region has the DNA TGTGCCAGCAGTGAAAAGGAAAAACTGCTTTTT.

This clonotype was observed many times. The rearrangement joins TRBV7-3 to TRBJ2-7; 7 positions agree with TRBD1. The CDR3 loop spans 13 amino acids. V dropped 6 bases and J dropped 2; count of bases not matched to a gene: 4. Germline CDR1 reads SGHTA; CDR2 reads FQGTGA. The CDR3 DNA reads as TGTGCCAGCAGTCGGGACAGCGCCTACGAGCAGTACTTC. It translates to CASSRDSAYEQYF.

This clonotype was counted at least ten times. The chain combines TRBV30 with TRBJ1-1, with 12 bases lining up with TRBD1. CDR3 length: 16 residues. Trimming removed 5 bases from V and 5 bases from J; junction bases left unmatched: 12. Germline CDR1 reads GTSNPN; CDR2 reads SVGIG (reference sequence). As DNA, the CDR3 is TGTGCCTGGGGTGCGGGGACAGGGGGCGCTCGGACTGAAGCTTTCTTT. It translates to CAWGAGTGGARTEAFF.

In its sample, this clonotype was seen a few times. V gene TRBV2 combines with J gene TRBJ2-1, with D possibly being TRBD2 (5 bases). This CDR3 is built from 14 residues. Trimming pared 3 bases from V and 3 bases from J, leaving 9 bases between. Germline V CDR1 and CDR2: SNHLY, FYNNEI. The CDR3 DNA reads TGTGCCAGCAGTGATGGAGGAAACTACAATGAGCAGTTCTTC. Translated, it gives CASSDGGNYNEQFF.

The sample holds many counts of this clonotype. The CDR3: CASSLESASGYNEQFF. The CDR3 DNA is TGCGCCAGCAGCTTGGAATCGGCTAGCGGTTACAATGAGCAGTTCTTC. The chain uses TRBV5-1 and TRBJ2-1, with 7 bases that match TRBD2. V shed 0 bases and J 4 bases; nucleotides not matched to a gene: 7. Germline V gene data show CDR1 as SGHRS and CDR2 as YFSETQ. CDR3 length: 16 amino acids.

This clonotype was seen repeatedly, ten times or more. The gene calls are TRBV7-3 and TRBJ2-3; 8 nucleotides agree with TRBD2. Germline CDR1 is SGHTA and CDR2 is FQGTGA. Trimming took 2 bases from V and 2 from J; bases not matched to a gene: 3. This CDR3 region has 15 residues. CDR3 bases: TGTGCCAGCAGCTTACACGGGGGGGCCACAGATACGCAGTATTTT. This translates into CASSLHGGATDTQYF. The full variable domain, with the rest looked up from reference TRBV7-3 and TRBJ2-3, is GAGVSQTPSNKVTEKGKYVELRCDPISGHTALYWYRQSLGQGPEFLIYFQGTGAADDSGLPNDRFFAVRPEGSVSTLKIQRTERGDSAVYLCASSLHGGATDTQYFGPGTRLTVL.

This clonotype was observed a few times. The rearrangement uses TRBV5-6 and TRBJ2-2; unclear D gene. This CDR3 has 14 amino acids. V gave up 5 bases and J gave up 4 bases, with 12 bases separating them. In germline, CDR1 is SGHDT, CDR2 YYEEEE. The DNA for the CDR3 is TGTGCCAGCAGTGCGGATCTGAGCACCGGGGAGCTGTTTTTT. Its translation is CASSADLSTGELFF. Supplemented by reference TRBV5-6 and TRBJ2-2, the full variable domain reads DAGVTQSPTHLIKTRGQQVTLRCSPKSGHDTVSWYQQALGQGPQFIFQYYEEEERQRGNFPDRFSGHQFPNYSSELNVNALLLGDSALYLCASSADLSTGELFFGEGSRLTVL.

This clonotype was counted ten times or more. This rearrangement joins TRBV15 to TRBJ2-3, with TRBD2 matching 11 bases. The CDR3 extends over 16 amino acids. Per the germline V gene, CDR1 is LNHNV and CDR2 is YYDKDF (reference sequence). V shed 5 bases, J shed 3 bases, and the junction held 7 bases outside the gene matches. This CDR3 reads CATSPTSGSRTDTQYF. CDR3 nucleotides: TGTGCCACCAGCCCTACTAGCGGGAGTAGAACAGATACGCAGTATTTT.